These 4 T cell receptor beta chains were all obtained from the same sample, sequenced in a study of T cells expressing NK-cell markers. TCRdb derives one entry per CDR3 protein from the 5' RACE reads, leaving out DNA. This repertoire includes fewer than 300,000 distinct CDR3 sequences. Specimen: blood T cells: a sorted CD56 or NKG2C T cell subset, CD4+ or CD8+ T cells, or bulk PBMC T cells (not recorded which). These receptors were obtained from a woman between 18 and 69 years old in good health.

This chain links TRBV24-1 with TRBJ2-1. CDR3 size: 12 residues. Germline CDR1 KGHDR, CDR2 SFDVKD. This CDR3 is CAVGATTHEQFF.

The V call is TRBV4-3, the J call TRBJ2-5; absent DNA, TCRdb's TRBD1 call cannot be checked. Germline loops: CDR1 LGHNA, CDR2 YSLEER. This CDR3 is built from 15 residues. The CDR3 spells CASGTRTGLQETQYF.

The CDR3 is CSVEDIGRAGEDTQCF. The chain is built from TRBV29-1 and TRBJ2-3; TCRdb's D call, TRBD2, is unchecked because there is no DNA. CDR1 is SQVTM and CDR2 is ANQGSEA in the germline V gene. The CDR3 has 16 residues.

CDR3 in amino acids: CASSLRDQETQYF. The rearrangement links TRBV12-3 or TRBV12-4 to TRBJ2-5. The CDR3 extends over 13 amino acids.